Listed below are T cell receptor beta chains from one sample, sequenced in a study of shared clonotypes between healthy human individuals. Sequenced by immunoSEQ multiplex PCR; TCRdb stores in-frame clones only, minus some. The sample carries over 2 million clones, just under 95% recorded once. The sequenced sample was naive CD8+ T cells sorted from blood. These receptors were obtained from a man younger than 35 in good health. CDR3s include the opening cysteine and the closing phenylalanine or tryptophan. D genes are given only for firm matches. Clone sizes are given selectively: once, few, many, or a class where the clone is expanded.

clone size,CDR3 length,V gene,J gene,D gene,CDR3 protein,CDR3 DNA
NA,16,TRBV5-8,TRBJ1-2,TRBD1,CASSWGTAQPTYGYTF,TGTGCCAGCAGCTGGGGGACAGCCCAACCTACCTATGGCTACACCTTC
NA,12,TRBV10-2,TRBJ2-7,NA,CASSVGSYEQYF,TGCGCCAGCAGTGTAGGCTCCTACGAGCAGTACTTC
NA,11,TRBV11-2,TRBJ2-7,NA,CASSPWPEQYF,TGTGCCAGCAGCCCCTGGCCTGAGCAGTACTTC
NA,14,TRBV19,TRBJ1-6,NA,CASSPDAGGSPLHF,TGTGCCAGTAGCCCGGACGCGGGAGGTTCACCCCTCCACTTT
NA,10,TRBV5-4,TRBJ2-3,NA,CATPNCTQYF,TGTGCCACCCCCAATTGCACGCAGTATTTT
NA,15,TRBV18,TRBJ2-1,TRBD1,CASSPEGAYYNEQFF,TGTGCCAGCTCACCCGAGGGGGCTTACTACAATGAGCAGTTCTTC
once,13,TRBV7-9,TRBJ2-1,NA,CASSLGPGSEQFF,TGTGCCAGCAGCTTAGGCCCGGGGAGTGAGCAGTTCTTC
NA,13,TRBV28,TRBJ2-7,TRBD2,CASSVLASHEQYF,TGTGCCAGCAGTGTACTAGCGTCCCACGAGCAGTACTTC
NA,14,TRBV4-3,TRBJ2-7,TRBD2,CASSQIAGSYEQYF,TGCGCCAGCAGCCAAATAGCGGGATCCTACGAGCAGTACTTC
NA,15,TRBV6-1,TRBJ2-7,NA,CASSITGTSTYEQYF,TGTGCCAGCAGTATAACAGGGACCTCAACCTACGAGCAGTACTTC
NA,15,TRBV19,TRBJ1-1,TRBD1,CASSTGTGTNTEAFF,TGTGCCAGTAGTACCGGGACAGGGACGAACACTGAAGCTTTCTTT
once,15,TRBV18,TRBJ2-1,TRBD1,CASSSPGQGPNEQFF,TGTGCCAGCTCATCTCCGGGACAGGGGCCAAATGAGCAGTTCTTC
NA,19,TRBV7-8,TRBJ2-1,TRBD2,CASSLGPGLAGGPENEQFF,TGTGCCAGCAGCTTAGGGCCGGGACTAGCGGGAGGGCCGGAGAATGAGCAGTTCTTC
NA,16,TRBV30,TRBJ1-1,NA,CAWSGLGEGKNTEAFF,TGTGCCTGGAGTGGGTTAGGGGAGGGAAAAAACACTGAAGCTTTCTTT
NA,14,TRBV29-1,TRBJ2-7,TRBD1,CSALELDRGYEQYF,TGCAGCGCCCTAGAATTAGACAGGGGCTACGAGCAGTACTTC
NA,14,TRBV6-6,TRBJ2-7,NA,CASTMAASVYEQYF,TGTGCCAGCACCATGGCGGCTAGCGTCTACGAGCAGTACTTC
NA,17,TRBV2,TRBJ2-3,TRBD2,CASSPPLAGGDLDTQYF,TGTGCCAGCAGTCCCCCTCTAGCGGGGGGGGACCTGGATACGCAGTATTTT
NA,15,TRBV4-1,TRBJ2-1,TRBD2,CASSQVSGSFWEQFF,TGCGCCAGCAGCCAAGTTAGCGGGAGCTTTTGGGAGCAGTTCTTC
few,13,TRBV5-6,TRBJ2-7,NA,CASSWQSSYEQYF,TGTGCCAGCAGCTGGCAGAGCTCCTACGAGCAGTACTTC
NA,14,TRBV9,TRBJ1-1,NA,CASSGGLWDTEAFF,TGTGCCAGCAGCGGGGGACTTTGGGACACTGAAGCTTTCTTT
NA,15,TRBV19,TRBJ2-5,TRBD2,CASSIDSGGLETQYF,TGTGCCAGTAGTATAGACAGCGGGGGGCTGGAGACCCAGTACTTC
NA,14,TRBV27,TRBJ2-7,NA,CASRPRDADYEQYF,TGTGCCAGTAGACCCCGGGACGCTGACTACGAGCAGTACTTC
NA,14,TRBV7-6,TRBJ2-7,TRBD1,CASSLGTGGGEQYF,TGTGCCAGCAGCCTCGGGACAGGGGGCGGGGAGCAGTACTTC
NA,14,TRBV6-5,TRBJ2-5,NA,CASSYFGEKETQYF,TGTGCCAGCAGTTACTTCGGGGAGAAAGAGACCCAGTACTTC
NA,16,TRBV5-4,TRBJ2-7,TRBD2,CASSLSPHASGYEQYF,TGTGCCAGCAGCTTGTCGCCTCACGCTAGCGGCTACGAGCAGTACTTC
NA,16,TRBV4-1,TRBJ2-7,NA,CASSLRQSTGSYEQYF,TGCGCCAGCAGCTTACGCCAATCAACGGGCTCCTACGAGCAGTACTTC
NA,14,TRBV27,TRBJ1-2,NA,CASSLSEGTDGYTF,TGTGCCAGCAGTTTATCGGAGGGGACGGACGGCTACACCTTC
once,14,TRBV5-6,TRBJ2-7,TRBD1,CASSLGTGGHEQYF,TGTGCCAGCAGCTTGGGGACAGGGGGGCACGAGCAGTACTTC
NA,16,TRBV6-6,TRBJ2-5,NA,CASSYEGQRLQETQYF,TGTGCCAGCAGTTACGAAGGGCAGAGACTTCAAGAGACCCAGTACTTC
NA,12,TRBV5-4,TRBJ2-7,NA,CASSSGAYEQYF,TGTGCCAGCAGCTCGGGAGCCTACGAGCAGTACTTC
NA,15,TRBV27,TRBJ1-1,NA,CASSESLGMNTEAFF,TGTGCCAGCTCCGAGTCCCTTGGGATGAACACTGAAGCTTTCTTT
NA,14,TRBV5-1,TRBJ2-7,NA,CARENRSTSYEQYF,TGCGCCAGAGAAAACAGATCGACCTCCTACGAGCAGTACTTC